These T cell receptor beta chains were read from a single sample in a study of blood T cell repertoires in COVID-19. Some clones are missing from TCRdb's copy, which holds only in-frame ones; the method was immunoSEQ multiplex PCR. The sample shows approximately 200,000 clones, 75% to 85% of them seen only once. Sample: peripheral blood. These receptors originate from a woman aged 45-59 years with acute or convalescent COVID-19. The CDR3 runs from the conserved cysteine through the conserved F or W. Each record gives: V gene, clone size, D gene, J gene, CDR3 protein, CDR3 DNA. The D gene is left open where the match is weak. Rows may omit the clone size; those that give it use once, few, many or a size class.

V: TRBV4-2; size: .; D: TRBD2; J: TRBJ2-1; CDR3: CASSHRTSGYNEQFF; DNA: TGTGCCAGCAGCCACCGGACTAGCGGCTACAATGAGCAGTTCTTC
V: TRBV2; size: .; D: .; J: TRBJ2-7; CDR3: CASRGLGIEQYF; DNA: TGTGCCAGCAGAGGACTGGGGATCGAGCAGTACTTC
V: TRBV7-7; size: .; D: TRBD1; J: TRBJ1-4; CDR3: CASSSDRGLNEKLFF; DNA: TGTGCTAGCAGCTCGGACAGGGGGCTAAATGAAAAACTGTTTTTT
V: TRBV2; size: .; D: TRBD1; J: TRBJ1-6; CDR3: CASRTGTDNSPLHF; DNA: TGTGCCAGCCGAACCGGGACAGATAATTCACCCCTCCACTTT
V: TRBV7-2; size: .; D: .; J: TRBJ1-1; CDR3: CASSLERVNTEAFF; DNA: TGTGCCAGCAGCTTAGAGAGGGTGAACACTGAAGCTTTCTTT
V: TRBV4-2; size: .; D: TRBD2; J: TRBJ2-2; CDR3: CASSHQDPGLAGGPNTGELFF; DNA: TGTGCCAGCAGCCACCAAGATCCGGGACTAGCGGGGGGGCCAAACACCGGGGAGCTGTTTTTT
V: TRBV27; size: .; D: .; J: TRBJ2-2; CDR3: CASSPIGAGELFF; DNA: TGTGCCAGCAGTCCCATCGGGGCCGGGGAGCTGTTTTTT
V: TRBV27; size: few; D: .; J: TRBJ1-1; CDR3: CASSSGLPGGTEAFF; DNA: TGTGCCAGCAGTTCGGGACTCCCTGGGGGCACTGAAGCTTTCTTT
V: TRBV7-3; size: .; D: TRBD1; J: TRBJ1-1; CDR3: CASSAGTGATEAFF; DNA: TGTGCCAGCAGCGCCGGGACAGGGGCCACTGAAGCTTTCTTT
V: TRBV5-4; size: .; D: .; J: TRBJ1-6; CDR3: CASSLEGADSPLHF; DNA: TGTGCCAGCAGCTTGGAAGGGGCCGATTCACCCCTCCACTTT
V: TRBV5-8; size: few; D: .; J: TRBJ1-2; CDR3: CASSLQPGNYGYTF; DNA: TGTGCCAGCAGCTTGCAGCCAGGGAACTATGGCTACACCTTC
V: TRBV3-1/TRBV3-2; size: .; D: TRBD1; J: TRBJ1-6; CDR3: CASSRRQGEGSPLHF; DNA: TGTGCCAGCAGCCGCCGACAGGGGGAAGGATCACCCCTCCACTTT
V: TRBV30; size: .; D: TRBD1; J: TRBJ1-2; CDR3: CAWSVLRTGGRGYTF; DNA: TGTGCCTGGAGTGTACTAAGGACAGGGGGCCGGGGCTACACCTTC
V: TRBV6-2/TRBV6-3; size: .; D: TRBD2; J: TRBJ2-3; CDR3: CASSSAGTSGGRGTQYF; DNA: TGTGCCAGCAGTTCCGCCGGGACTAGCGGGGGTAGGGGTACGCAGTATTTT
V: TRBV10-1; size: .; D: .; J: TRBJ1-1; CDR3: CACRVGLTNTEAFF; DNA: TGCGCCTGCAGGGTGGGACTGACAAACACTGAAGCTTTCTTT
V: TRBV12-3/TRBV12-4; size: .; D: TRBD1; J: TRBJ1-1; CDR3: CASSGQANTEAFF; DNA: TGTGCCAGCAGCGGACAGGCGAACACTGAAGCTTTCTTT
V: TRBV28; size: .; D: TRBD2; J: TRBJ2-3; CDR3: CASSRTRRTDTQYF; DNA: TGTGCCAGCAGTCGGACTAGGCGCACAGATACGCAGTATTTT
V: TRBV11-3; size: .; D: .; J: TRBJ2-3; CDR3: CASSLDPTDTQYF; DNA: TGTGCCAGCAGCTTAGATCCTACAGATACGCAGTATTTT
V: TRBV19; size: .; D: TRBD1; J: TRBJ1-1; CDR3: CASTWTGNTEAFF; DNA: TGTGCCAGTACCTGGACAGGGAACACTGAAGCTTTCTTT
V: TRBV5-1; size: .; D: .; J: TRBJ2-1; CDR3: CASRTNPRGNEQFF; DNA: TGCGCCAGCAGAACGAACCCCCGAGGGAATGAGCAGTTCTTC
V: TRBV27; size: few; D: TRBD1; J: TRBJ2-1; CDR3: CASSLSHRGNEQFF; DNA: TGTGCCAGCAGTTTATCCCACAGGGGGAATGAGCAGTTCTTC
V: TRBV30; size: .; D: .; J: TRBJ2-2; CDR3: CAWDRPNTGELFF; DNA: TGTGCCTGGGACAGACCGAACACCGGGGAGCTGTTTTTT
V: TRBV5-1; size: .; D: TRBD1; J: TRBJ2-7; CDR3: CASSLLDRVINEQYF; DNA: TGCGCCAGCAGCTTACTAGACAGGGTAATCAACGAGCAGTACTTC
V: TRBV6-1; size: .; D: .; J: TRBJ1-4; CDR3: CASSALGGATNEKLFF; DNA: TGTGCCAGCAGTGCCTTAGGGGGGGCAACTAATGAAAAACTGTTTTTT
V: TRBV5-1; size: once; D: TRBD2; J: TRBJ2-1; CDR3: CASSLVAGAHNEQFF; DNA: TGCGCCAGCAGCTTGGTAGCGGGGGCCCACAATGAGCAGTTCTTC
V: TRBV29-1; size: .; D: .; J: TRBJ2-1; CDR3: CSVVGQYYNEQFF; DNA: TGCAGCGTTGTAGGACAATACTACAATGAGCAGTTCTTC
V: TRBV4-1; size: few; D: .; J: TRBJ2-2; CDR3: CASSHNRDAGELFF; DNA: TGCGCCAGCAGCCACAACAGGGACGCCGGGGAGCTGTTTTTT